This T cell receptor beta chain was obtained from a study of shared clonotypes between healthy human individuals (dated by TCRdb to about 2020). Concerning the study at large: The cohort comprised two women and a few men aged 18 to 49 years. To estimate repertoire size and how much clonotype sharing occurs between individuals, the study deeply sequenced the blood TCR repertoires of several healthy adults. Per donor, three plates each were used for CD4 naive and CD4 memory, two for CD8 naive, and one for CD8 memory. To increase sequencing depth and limit assay-specific biases, TCR repertoire library preparation and sequencing were carried out by different laboratories using diverse techniques. Between about 0.8 and 9.5 billion PBMCs per donor were obtained by leukapheresis.

TCR CDR3 regions were amplified from genomic DNA by multiplex PCR using the deep immunoSEQ assay. For each cell subset, the extracted genomic DNA was distributed evenly across all wells of several immunoSEQ 96-well plates, and each plate served as one replicate. For sorted subsets, each replicate PCR was loaded with about 0.2 ug genomic DNA, equivalent to 25,000 to 35,000 T cell genomes. Purified libraries were quantified with a Qubit 3.0 fluorometer, sized on a Bioanalyzer 2100, and re-quantified with the KAPA Library Quantification kit. Every immunoSEQ 96-well plate was sequenced on a dedicated single-read 150-cycle Illumina NextSeq 550 flow cell. The study's own analysis went as follows. Because only junctional sequences without quality scores were contained in the immunoSEQ output, filtering matching that applied to full-length reads could not be performed. Sequences were annotated with PyIR, a Python wrapper for IgBLAST v1.9, and V/J genes and CDR3 were assigned using IMGT germline references. Reads were removed for weak V/J assignments (E-value above 1e-6), missing CDR3, stop codons, out-of-frame junctions, or ambiguous translated residues. V3J clonotypes were defined as sequences sharing the same inferred V gene, J gene, and CDR3 amino acid sequence. To compute the percentage overlap between repertoires, the number of shared unique clonotypes was divided by the size of the smaller repertoire. RTK rarefaction, the Chao1 estimator, and Recon v2.1 estimates of unobserved clonotypes were used to assess repertoire richness. OLGA was used to compute generation probabilities for all TCRbeta clonotypes that the gDNA method yielded from a few donors. The table comes from immuneACCESS by way of TCRdb, which keeps in-frame sequences with V and J called. Part of the clones is missing from these tables; in studies checked, under half for an unresolved V gene and the rest for unknown reasons. V, J and clone size reflect that table, while D and trimming were determined from the DNA. For this sample the table gives millions of clones, of which over 85% were detected only once. 1.1% of the sample rests with the top ten.

Overall study outcomes, separate from this receptor: Larger estimated clonotype richness was generally found for naive subsets than for memory subsets. Compared with non-shared clonotypes, clonotypes shared by all four sorted-subset donors had higher generation probabilities. Rarefaction of sorted-subset datasets indicated incomplete sequencing despite the large sequencing depth. Sharing across a few donors was observed for around 5% of naive CD4, 3% to 3.5% of naive CD8, 2% to 2.5% of memory CD4, and over 0.3% of memory CD8 clonotypes. The small number of donors limited the genetic and exposure-history diversity represented. Pairwise subsampling led to the expectation that sequencing depth would affect the degree of clonotype sharing among donors. Sampling was restricted to blood, and TCR repertoires in tissue are likely to differ from TCR repertoires in blood.

Concerning this clone itself: The clone's antigen remains unknown. Base qualities are not at hand, and no much larger clone is one base apart.

From its cysteine to its phenylalanine, the CDR3 spans 12 amino acids. Only the CDR3 DNA stays, 36 bases, in frame from base 1. The germline V gene gives CDR1 as MNHGY and CDR2 as SVAAGI. V lost 8 bases and J lost 3 bases, and the count of bases not matched to a germline gene is 4. CD8 naive samples consisted of CD45RO-negative cells that were positively selected for CCR7, yielding a CD45RA+CCR7+ population without TemRA cells. Healthy HIV-negative adults with no recently reported acute infections or vaccinations were included as donors. Only Caucasian adults living in Nashville, Tennessee, USA were represented among the donors. Blood was obtained by leukapheresis, after which PBMCs were separated by Ficoll-Histopaque density gradient centrifugation and cryopreserved in liquid nitrogen vapor phase. Analytical flow cytometry was used to check the purity and quantity of every magnetically sorted T cell population. From each sorted fraction, genomic DNA was isolated and quantified by UV absorbance on a Nanodrop 2000c.

The rearranged segments are TRBV6-9 and TRBJ2-7; TRBD2 aligns with 7 central bases. The TCR originated in a man aged 18-30 years in good health. The sequencing sample was made of naive CD8+ T cells sorted from blood. The cell subset or site label of this sample denotes: CD45RA+CCR7+. The sequenced DNA: TGTGCCAGCGGGGGAGGGAACTACGAGCAGTACTTC. The encoded protein is CASGGGNYEQYF.